These 23 T cell receptor beta chains originate from one sample sequenced in a study of regulatory T cells in long-lasting Graves disease. The sample's time point: newly diagnosed GD, antithyroid drugs for less than 3 months. The TCR library used RNA extracted from PBMCs. Investigators prepared the TCR beta libraries by applying iRepertoire HTBI primers and Arm-PCR of CDR3 regions. TCRdb itself ran the multiplex PCR reads through MiXCR, one entry per CDR3 protein. This sample has 350,000 to 450,000 distinct CDR3 sequences; around 16% occur once, and the top ten carry roughly 7.7%. This sample was also put to use in a study of T cells in Graves' hyperthyroidism and ophthalmopathy.

Sequences were derived from peripheral blood mononuclear cells (PBMCs), sampled at new diagnosis, from a patient treated with antithyroid drugs. The receptors were gathered from a middle-aged woman with Graves disease.

The V gene is TRBV4-1, the J gene TRBJ2-6; the D call may be TRBD1 or TRBD2 (5 bases each). V was cut by 0 bases and J by 0 bases, with 12 bases left in between. Germline CDR1 is MGHRA and CDR2 is YSYEKL. This CDR3 has 18 amino acids. In DNA form, the CDR3 reads TGCGCCAGCAGCCAAGAGTATACGGGACCCTCTGGGGCCAACGTCCTGACTTTC. Its protein is CASSQEYTGPSGANVLTF.

This clonotype has ten or more counts. The rearrangement links TRBV5-6 to TRBJ2-1; 10 nucleotides match TRBD2. CDR3 length equals 14 residues. The ends lost 0 bases at V and 9 bases at J; junction bases unmatched: 3. Germline V gives CDR1 SGHDT, CDR2 YYEEEE. CDR3 amino acids: CASSLALAGTEQFF. CDR3 coding DNA: TGTGCCAGCAGCTTGGCACTAGCGGGGACTGAGCAGTTCTTC.

In this sample, this clonotype turned up many times. V and J are TRBV6-1 and TRBJ2-1; possible D gene TRBD1, 5 bases. The length of the CDR3 is 15 residues. Deletions cut 6 bases from V and 6 bases from J, with 18 bases between. The germline V gene encodes CDR1 MNHNS and CDR2 SASEGT. CDR3 amino acids: CASSPLQGSRNEQFF. In DNA, the CDR3 is TGTGCCAGCAGCCCCCTGCAGGGTTCCCGCAATGAGCAGTTCTTC.

This clonotype was observed many times. The chain couples TRBV7-3 to TRBJ1-3, with 7 bases matching TRBD1. With V trimmed by 5 bases and J by 0 bases, 16 bases remained unmatched. Germline V gene data show CDR1 as SGHTA and CDR2 as FQGTGA. The CDR3 runs 19 residues. CDR3 sequence reads: CASSPRTGFHGCSGNTIYF. CDR3 nucleotide sequence: TGTGCCAGCAGCCCCAGGACAGGCTTCCACGGGTGCTCTGGAAACACCATATATTTT.

V usage is TRBV7-2 and J usage is TRBJ2-2; TRBD1 might be the D (6 bases). In germline, CDR1 is SGHTA, CDR2 FQGNSA. This CDR3 has 14 amino acids. V lost 2 bases, J lost 6 bases, and 10 bases lay in between. This CDR3 reads CASSLRQAAGELFF. As DNA, the CDR3 is TGTGCCAGCAGCTTACGACAGGCCGCCGGGGAGCTGTTTTTT.

This clonotype occurred a few times. The chain has TRBV25-1 and TRBJ2-2; D assignment may be TRBD1 or TRBD2 (5 bases each). With 2 bases removed from V and 2 bases from J, the gap between germline ends came to 12 bases. Germline V gene sequence: CDR1 MGHDK, CDR2 SYGVNS. The CDR3 covers 16 residues. The CDR3 DNA reads TGTGCCAGCAGTGAAGCCGGGACGGGAAACACCGGGGAGCTGTTTTTT. It translates to CASSEAGTGNTGELFF.

This clonotype was recorded only once. Here the CDR3 reads CASSESRSRNNSPLHF. Written as DNA, the CDR3 is TGCGCCAGCAGTGAGTCGCGCAGCCGAAATAATTCACCCCTCCACTTT. V gene TRBV10-2 combines with J gene TRBJ1-6, with unresolved D. Trimming removed 0 bases from V and 5 bases from J, with 11 bases in between. The CDR3 runs 16 residues. The germline V gene has CDR1 WSHSY and CDR2 SAAADI.

This clonotype was observed many times. V and J are TRBV28 and TRBJ2-5; D is unclear. Germline CDR1 is MDHEN and CDR2 is SYDVKM. V gave up 7 bases and J gave up 0 bases, with 12 bases separating them. The CDR3 has 14 amino acids. The CDR3 reads CASTGVPDQETQYF. CDR3 nucleotide sequence: TGTGCCAGCACCGGAGTCCCGGACCAAGAGACCCAGTACTTC. Full variable domain (rest looked up from reference TRBV28 and TRBJ2-5): DVKVTQSSRYLVKRTGEKVFLECVQDMDHENMFWYRQDPGLGLRLIYFSYDVKMKEKGDIPEGYSVSREKKERFSLILESASTNQTSMYLCASTGVPDQETQYFGPGTRLLVL.

This clonotype has ten or more counts. The rearrangement links TRBV12-3 or TRBV12-4 to TRBJ2-1; weak D call: TRBD2 (5 bases). This CDR3 is 13 amino acids long. V lost 5 bases, J lost 4 bases, and 9 bases lay in between. The CDR3 here is CASSRGSYNEQFF. The CDR3 DNA sequence: TGTGCCAGCAGTCGAGGGTCTTACAATGAGCAGTTCTTC.

The J gene is TRBJ2-1, the V gene TRBV25-1; TRBD1 matches 11 bases. This CDR3 region has 14 residues. CDR1 is MGHDK, CDR2 SYGVNS, per germline. V shed 4 bases and J 9 bases; nucleotides not matched to a gene: 5. The CDR3 sequence is CASSVEGTGGEQFF. The CDR3 bases are TGTGCCAGCAGTGTCGAGGGGACAGGGGGTGAGCAGTTCTTC.

J is TRBJ2-5 and V is TRBV20-1; possibly TRBD1 for D (6 bases). CDR3 length: 12 amino acids. CDR1 is DFQATT, CDR2 SNEGSKA, per germline (reference sequence). The V end was cut by 6 bases, the J end by 4 bases, with 12 bases between. CDR3 nucleotides: TGCAGTGCAACACAGGGTGGAGAGACCCAGTACTTC. Protein: CSATQGGETQYF.

This clonotype has at least ten counts. The chain couples TRBV28 to TRBJ2-3; 7 nucleotides line up with TRBD1. V was clipped by 5 bases and J by 2 bases; unmatched bases: 7. The CDR3 totals 15 residues. Germline-derived CDR1 and CDR2 are MDHEN and SYDVKM. The CDR3 reads CASSPPDRTTDTQYF. The CDR3 coding sequence is TGTGCCAGCAGTCCACCGGACAGGACCACAGATACGCAGTATTTT. The variable domain in full, with the rest retrieved from reference TRBV28 and TRBJ2-3, is DVKVTQSSRYLVKRTGEKVFLECVQDMDHENMFWYRQDPGLGLRLIYFSYDVKMKEKGDIPEGYSVSREKKERFSLILESASTNQTSMYLCASSPPDRTTDTQYFGPGTRLTVL.

This clonotype has a count of ten or more. The chain joins TRBV12-3 or TRBV12-4 to TRBJ2-3; D is ambiguous. Trimming shortened V by 4 bases and J by 6 bases, and 8 bases separated the two germline ends. The length of the CDR3 is 12 residues. CDR3 sequence reads: CASSSSGDTQYF. CDR3 bases: TGTGCCAGCAGTTCCTCCGGGGATACGCAGTATTTT.

This chain links TRBV4-1 with TRBJ2-1; 7 bases map to TRBD1. This CDR3 comprises 15 residues. Trimming removed 3 bases from V and 4 bases from J; junction bases left unmatched: 6. The germline CDR1 and CDR2 sequences are MGHRA and YSYEKL. The CDR3 coding sequence is TGCGCCAGCAGCCACCGACAGGGACGGTACAATGAGCAGTTCTTC. Translation: CASSHRQGRYNEQFF.

This clonotype has a count of ten or more. V gene TRBV28 combines with J gene TRBJ1-5; TRBD1 matches 10 bases. Germline CDR1 and CDR2: MDHEN and SYDVKM. The ends lost 2 bases at V and 7 bases at J; junction bases unmatched: 11. The CDR3 loop spans 17 amino acids. This CDR3 is CASSLPTTGGGTQPQHF. In nucleotides, the CDR3 is TGTGCCAGCAGTTTACCAACGACAGGGGGCGGAACGCAGCCCCAGCATTTT.

This clonotype was detected many times. In DNA, the CDR3 is TGTGCCAGCGGGGCTAGCGGGAACCGGCCAGATACGCAGTATTTT. This codes for CASGASGNRPDTQYF. This chain uses TRBV12-3 or TRBV12-4 with TRBJ2-3; 9 bases fit TRBD2. V gave up 8 bases and J gave up 4 bases; unmatched junction bases: 10. This CDR3 is built from 15 residues.

This clonotype has a count of ten or more. CDR3 in amino acids: CASRPLPSGSSYNEQFF. CDR3 DNA sequence: TGTGCCAGCAGGCCTCTACCCAGCGGGTCTTCCTACAATGAGCAGTTCTTC. The gene calls are TRBV12-3 or TRBV12-4 and TRBJ2-1; possibly TRBD2 for D (6 bases). The CDR3 is made up of 17 amino acids. The V and J ends lost 6 bases and 1 base respectively, with 19 bases between them.

A few counts support this clonotype. This sequence joins TRBV9 and TRBJ2-7; 7 positions match TRBD2. Germline CDR1 reads SGDLS; CDR2 reads YYNGEE. Trimming cost V 4 bases and J 7 bases; bases outside gene matches: 14. This CDR3 has 15 amino acids. The CDR3 region is CASSPTTLAEGEQYF. Written as DNA, the CDR3 is TGTGCCAGCAGCCCGACCACCCTAGCGGAGGGGGAGCAGTACTTC.

This clonotype has ten or more counts. This rearrangement joins TRBV12-3 or TRBV12-4 to TRBJ2-1; D gene ambiguous. V was pared by 6 bases and J by 4 bases, with 7 bases between. The CDR3 length is 12 residues. CDR3 protein: CASRWTYNEQFF. Written as DNA, the CDR3 is TGTGCCAGCAGGTGGACGTACAATGAGCAGTTCTTC.

This clonotype was seen only a few times. An end of the junction differs from the germline gene, which may be a read error. The chain carries TRBV7-2 and TRBJ2-1, with TRBD2 identical over 8 bases. This CDR3 comprises 16 residues. The germline gives CDR1 SGHTA, CDR2 FQGNSA. CDR3 amino acids: CASRTLAVSSYNERFF. CDR3 sequence (DNA): TGTGCCAGCAGAACACTAGCGGTCAGCTCCTACAATGAGCGGTTCTTC.

This clonotype was counted a few times. The CDR3 region is CASSIGGGQETQYF. CDR3 DNA: TGTGCCAGTAGTATAGGGGGAGGCCAAGAGACCCAGTACTTC. The chain links TRBV19 to TRBJ2-5, with D possibly matching TRBD2 (6 bases). CDR1 is LNHDA and CDR2 is SQIVND in the germline V gene (reference sequence). The CDR3 sequence is 14 residues long. The V and J ends lost 1 base and 1 base respectively, with 7 bases between them. Together with reference TRBV19 and TRBJ2-5, the CDR3 gives the full variable domain: DGGITQSPKYLFRKEGQNVTLSCEQNLNHDAMYWYRQDPGQGLRLIYYSQIVNDFQKGDIAEGYSVSREKKESFPLTVTSAQKNPTAFYLCASSIGGGQETQYFGPGTRLLVL.

Concerning this clonotype: A much more abundant neighbour one base away suggests this may be a read error. The chain links TRBV27 to TRBJ2-2, with TRBD2 matching 7 bases. Germline V gives CDR1 MNHEY, CDR2 SMNVEV (reference sequence). This CDR3 contains 18 residues. CDR3 coding DNA: TGTGCCGGCAGTTTATCTCCCCTAGCGGAGTCGAACACCGGGGAGCTGTTTTTT. It yields the protein CAGSLSPLAESNTGELFF.

This clonotype was found many times. The rearrangement links TRBV12-5 to TRBJ1-2, with D hard to call. Germline V CDR1 and CDR2: LGHNT, FRNRAP. The CDR3 contains 15 residues. With 4 bases removed from V and 4 bases from J, the gap between germline ends came to 16 bases. CDR3 coding DNA: TGTGCTAGTGGTTACTCGGGCCCATCGAGCTATGGCTACACCTTC. This codes for CASGYSGPSSYGYTF. Complete variable domain (other parts from reference TRBV12-5 and TRBJ1-2): DARVTQTPRHKVTEMGQEVTMRCQPILGHNTVFWYRQTMMQGLELLAYFRNRAPLDDSGMPKDRFSAEMPDATLATLKIQPSEPRDSAVYFCASGYSGPSSYGYTFGSGTRLTVV.